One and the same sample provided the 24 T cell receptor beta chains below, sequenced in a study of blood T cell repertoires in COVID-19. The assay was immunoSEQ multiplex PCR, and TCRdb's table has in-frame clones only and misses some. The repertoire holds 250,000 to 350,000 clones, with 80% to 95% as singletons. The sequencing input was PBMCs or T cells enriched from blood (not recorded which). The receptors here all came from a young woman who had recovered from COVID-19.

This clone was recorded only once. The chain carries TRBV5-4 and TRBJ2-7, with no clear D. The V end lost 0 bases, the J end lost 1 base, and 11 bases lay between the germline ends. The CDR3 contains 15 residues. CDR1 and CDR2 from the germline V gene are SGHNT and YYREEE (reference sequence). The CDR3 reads CASSLGGDASYEQYF. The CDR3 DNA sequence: TGTGCCAGCAGCTTGGGTGGAGATGCATCCTACGAGCAGTACTTC.

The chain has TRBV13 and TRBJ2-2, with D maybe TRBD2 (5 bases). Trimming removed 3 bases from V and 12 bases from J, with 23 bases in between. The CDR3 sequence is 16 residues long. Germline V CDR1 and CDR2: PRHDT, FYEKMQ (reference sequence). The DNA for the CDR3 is TGTGCCAGCAGCTTGGGTGGGAGCCCGCCTCACCTGAAGCTGTTTTTT. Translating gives CASSLGGSPPHLKLFF.

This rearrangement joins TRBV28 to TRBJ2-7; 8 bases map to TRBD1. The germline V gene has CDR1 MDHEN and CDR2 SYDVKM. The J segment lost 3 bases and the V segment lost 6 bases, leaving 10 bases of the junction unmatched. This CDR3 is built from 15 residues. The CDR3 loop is CASSPADRVFYEQYF. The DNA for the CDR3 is TGTGCCAGCAGCCCAGCGGACAGGGTATTCTACGAGCAGTACTTC.

CDR3 DNA sequence: TGTGCCAGCAGCTGGGAGTCCAATGAGCAGTTCTTC. Encoded protein: CASSWESNEQFF. The genes are TRBV11-3 and TRBJ2-1; possibly TRBD2 for D (5 bases). The CDR3 consists of 12 residues. V dropped 4 bases and J dropped 6 bases, with 7 bases sitting between them. Germline assignment: CDR1 SGHNT and CDR2 YENEEA. The complete variable domain, with remaining parts taken from reference TRBV11-3 and TRBJ2-1, reads EAGVVQSPRYKIIEKKQPVAFWCNPISGHNTLYWYLQNLGQGPELLIRYENEEAVDDSQLPKDRFSAERLKGVDSTLKIQPAELGDSAVYLCASSWESNEQFFGPGTRLTVL.

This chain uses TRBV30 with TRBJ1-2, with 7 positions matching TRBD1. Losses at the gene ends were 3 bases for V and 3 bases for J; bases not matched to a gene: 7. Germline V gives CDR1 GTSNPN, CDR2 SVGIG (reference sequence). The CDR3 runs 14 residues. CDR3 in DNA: TGTGCCTGGAGCCGGGGCAGGGGGGACTATGGCTACACCTTC. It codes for CAWSRGRGDYGYTF. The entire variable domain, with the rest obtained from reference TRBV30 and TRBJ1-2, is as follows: SQTIHQWPATLVQPVGSPLSLECTVEGTSNPNLYWYRQAAGRGLQLLFYSVGIGQISSEVPQNLSASRPQDRQFILSSKKLLLSDSGFYLCAWSRGRGDYGYTFGSGTRLTVV.

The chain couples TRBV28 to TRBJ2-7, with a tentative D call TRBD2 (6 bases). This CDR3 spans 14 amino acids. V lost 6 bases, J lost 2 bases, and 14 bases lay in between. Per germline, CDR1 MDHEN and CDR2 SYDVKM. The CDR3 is CASRAGTGAYEQYF. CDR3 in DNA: TGTGCCAGCAGGGCCGGGACGGGGGCCTACGAGCAGTACTTC.

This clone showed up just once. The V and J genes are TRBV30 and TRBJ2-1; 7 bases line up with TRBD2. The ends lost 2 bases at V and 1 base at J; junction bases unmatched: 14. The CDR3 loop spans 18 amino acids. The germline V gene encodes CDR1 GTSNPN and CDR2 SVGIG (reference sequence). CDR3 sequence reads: CAWSMKFGAGPSYNEQFF. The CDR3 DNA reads TGTGCCTGGAGTATGAAGTTTGGAGCGGGACCTTCCTACAATGAGCAGTTCTTC.

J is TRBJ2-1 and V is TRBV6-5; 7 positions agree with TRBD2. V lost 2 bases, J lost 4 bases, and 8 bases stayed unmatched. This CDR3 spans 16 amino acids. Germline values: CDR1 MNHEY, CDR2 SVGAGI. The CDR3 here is CASSYLQPGLYNEQFF. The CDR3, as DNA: TGTGCCAGCAGTTACCTGCAACCGGGACTATACAATGAGCAGTTCTTC.

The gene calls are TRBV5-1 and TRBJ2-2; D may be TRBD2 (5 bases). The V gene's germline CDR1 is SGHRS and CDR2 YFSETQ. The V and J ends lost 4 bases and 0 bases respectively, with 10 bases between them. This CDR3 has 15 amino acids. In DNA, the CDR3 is TGCGCCAGCAGCGGAGGAGGAGCGAACACCGGGGAGCTGTTTTTT. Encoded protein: CASSGGGANTGELFF.

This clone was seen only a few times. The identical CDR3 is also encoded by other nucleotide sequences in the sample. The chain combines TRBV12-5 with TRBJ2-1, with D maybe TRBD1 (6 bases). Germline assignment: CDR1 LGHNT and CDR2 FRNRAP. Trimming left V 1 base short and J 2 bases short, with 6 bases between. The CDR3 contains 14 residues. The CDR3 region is CASGLAGAYNEQFF. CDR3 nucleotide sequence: TGTGCTAGTGGTTTGGCAGGGGCCTACAATGAGCAGTTCTTC.

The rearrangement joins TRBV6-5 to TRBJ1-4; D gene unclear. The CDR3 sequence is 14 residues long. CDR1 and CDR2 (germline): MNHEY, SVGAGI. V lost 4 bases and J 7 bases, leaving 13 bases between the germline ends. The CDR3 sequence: CASSLARPGEKLFF. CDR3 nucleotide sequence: TGTGCCAGCAGTTTGGCCAGGCCAGGTGAAAAACTGTTTTTT.

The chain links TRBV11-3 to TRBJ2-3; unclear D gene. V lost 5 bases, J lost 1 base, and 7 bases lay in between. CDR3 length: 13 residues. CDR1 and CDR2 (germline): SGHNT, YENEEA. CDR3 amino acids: CASSRRGTDTQYF. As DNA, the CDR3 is TGTGCCAGCAGCCGACGGGGCACAGATACGCAGTATTTT.

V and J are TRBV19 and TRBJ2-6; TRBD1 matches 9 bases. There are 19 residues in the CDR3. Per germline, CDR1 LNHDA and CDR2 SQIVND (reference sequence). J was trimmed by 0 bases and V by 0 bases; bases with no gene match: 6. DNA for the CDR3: TGTGCCAGTAGTATAGATGGGGACAGGGCTTTCTCTGGGGCCAACGTCCTGACTTTC. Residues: CASSIDGDRAFSGANVLTF.

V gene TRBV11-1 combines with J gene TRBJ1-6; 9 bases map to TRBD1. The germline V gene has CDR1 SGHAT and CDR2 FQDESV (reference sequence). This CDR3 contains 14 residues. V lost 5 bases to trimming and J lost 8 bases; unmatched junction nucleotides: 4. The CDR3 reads CASSLTGGDSPLHF. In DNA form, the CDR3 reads TGTGCCAGCAGCCTAACAGGGGGCGATTCACCCCTCCACTTT.

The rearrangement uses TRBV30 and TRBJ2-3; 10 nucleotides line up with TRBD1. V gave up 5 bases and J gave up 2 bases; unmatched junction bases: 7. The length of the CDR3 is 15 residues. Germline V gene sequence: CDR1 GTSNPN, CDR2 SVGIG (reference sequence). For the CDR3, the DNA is TGTGCCTGGGCCGCCGGGACAGGGGCCACAGATACGCAGTATTTT. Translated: CAWAAGTGATDTQYF.

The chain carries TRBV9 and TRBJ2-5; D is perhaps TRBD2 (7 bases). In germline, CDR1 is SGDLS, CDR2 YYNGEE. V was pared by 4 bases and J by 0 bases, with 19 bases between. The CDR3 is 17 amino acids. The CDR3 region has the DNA TGTGCCAGCAGCCCCCGGGGGGCAGGTTTGTACCAAGAGACCCAGTACTTC. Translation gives CASSPRGAGLYQETQYF.

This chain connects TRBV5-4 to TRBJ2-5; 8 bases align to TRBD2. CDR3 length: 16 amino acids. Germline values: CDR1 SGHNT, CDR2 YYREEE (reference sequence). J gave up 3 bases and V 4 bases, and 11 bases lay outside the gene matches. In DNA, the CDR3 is TGTGCCAGCAGCCACCCATCCGGGACTAGAGAAGAGACCCAGTACTTC. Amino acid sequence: CASSHPSGTREETQYF.

CDR3 sequence reads: CASIPSVNTGELFF. CDR3 nucleotide sequence: TGTGCCAGCATCCCTAGCGTTAACACCGGGGAGCTGTTTTTT. The V call is TRBV7-2, the J call TRBJ2-2, with D possibly TRBD2 on 6 matching bases. The germline V gene encodes CDR1 SGHTA and CDR2 FQGNSA. This CDR3 comprises 14 residues. Trimming cost V 7 bases and J 2 bases, with 11 bases left between them.

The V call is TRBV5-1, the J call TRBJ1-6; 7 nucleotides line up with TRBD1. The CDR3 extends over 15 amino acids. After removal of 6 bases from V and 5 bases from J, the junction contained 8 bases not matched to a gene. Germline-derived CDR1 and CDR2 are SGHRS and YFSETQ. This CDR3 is CASTTTGQNNSPLHF. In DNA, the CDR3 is TGCGCCAGCACCACGACAGGGCAAAATAATTCACCCCTCCACTTT.

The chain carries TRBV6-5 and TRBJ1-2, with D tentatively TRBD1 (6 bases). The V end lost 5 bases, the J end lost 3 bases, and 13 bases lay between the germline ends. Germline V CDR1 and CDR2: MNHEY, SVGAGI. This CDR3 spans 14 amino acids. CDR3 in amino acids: CASSPRGPYYGYTF. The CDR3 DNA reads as TGTGCCAGCAGTCCGCGGGGGCCCTACTATGGCTACACCTTC.

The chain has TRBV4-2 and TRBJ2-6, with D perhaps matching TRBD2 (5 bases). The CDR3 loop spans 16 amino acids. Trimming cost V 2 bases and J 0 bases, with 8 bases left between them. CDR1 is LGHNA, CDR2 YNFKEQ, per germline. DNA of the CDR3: TGTGCCAGCAGCCAACTCCGGGACTCTGGGGCCAACGTCCTGACTTTC. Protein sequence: CASSQLRDSGANVLTF.

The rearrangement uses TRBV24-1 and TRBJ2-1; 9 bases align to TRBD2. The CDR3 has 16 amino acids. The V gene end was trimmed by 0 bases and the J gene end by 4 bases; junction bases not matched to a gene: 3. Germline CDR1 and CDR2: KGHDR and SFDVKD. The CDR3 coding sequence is TGTGCCACCAGTGATTTGAGGCTAGCGGGATACAATGAGCAGTTCTTC. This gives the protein CATSDLRLAGYNEQFF.

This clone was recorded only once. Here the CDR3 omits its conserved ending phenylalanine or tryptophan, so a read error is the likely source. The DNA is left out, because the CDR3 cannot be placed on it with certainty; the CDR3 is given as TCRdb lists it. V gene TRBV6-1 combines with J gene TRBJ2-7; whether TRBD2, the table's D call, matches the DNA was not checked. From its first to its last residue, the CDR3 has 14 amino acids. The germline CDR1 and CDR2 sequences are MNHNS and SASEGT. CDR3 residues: CASSEQASGSSWDI.

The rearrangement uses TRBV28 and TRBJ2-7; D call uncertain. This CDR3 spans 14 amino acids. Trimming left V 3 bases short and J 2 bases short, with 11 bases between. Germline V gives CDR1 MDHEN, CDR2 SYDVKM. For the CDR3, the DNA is TGTGCCAGCAGTTTTTCGACTTTTGCCTACGAGCAGTACTTC. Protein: CASSFSTFAYEQYF.